Shown below are 17 T cell receptor beta chains from a single sample sequenced in a study of blood T cell repertoires in COVID-19. Libraries were prepared by immunoSEQ multiplex PCR; TCRdb keeps only in-frame clonotypes and omits some of them. This sample has 100,000 to 130,000 clones; 80% to 85% occur once, and the top ten carry roughly 4.3%. Sequencing was done on a sample of peripheral blood. The source is a human donor in a cohort sampled during active COVID-19.

The V call is TRBV27, the J call TRBJ1-1; 9 bases are shared with TRBD1. The germline V gene has CDR1 MNHEY and CDR2 SMNVEV (reference sequence). The CDR3 has 13 amino acids. Unmatched junction bases numbered 9, after V lost 6 bases and J lost 10 bases. The CDR3 is CASSRQGGYVAFF. For the CDR3, the DNA is TGTGCCAGCAGCCGACAGGGGGGTTACGTAGCTTTCTTT.

The J gene is TRBJ1-1, the V gene TRBV9; TRBD1 might be the D (6 bases). V lost 0 bases and J lost 4, with 10 bases in between. This CDR3 comprises 14 residues. The germline V gene encodes CDR1 SGDLS and CDR2 YYNGEE. This chain's CDR3 is CASSVDPGVTEAFF. The CDR3 nucleotides are TGTGCCAGCAGCGTAGATCCAGGGGTCACTGAAGCTTTCTTT.

The CDR3 sequence: CASSEWATGEGRSYEQYV. In DNA form, the CDR3 reads TGCGCCAGCAGCGAATGGGCGACAGGGGAAGGAAGGTCCTACGAGCAGTACGTC. V usage is TRBV5-1 and J usage is TRBJ2-7, with 8 bases matching TRBD1. V was pared by 4 bases and J by 1 base, with 16 bases of the junction left unmatched. The CDR3 sequence is 18 residues long. Per germline, CDR1 SGHRS and CDR2 YFSETQ.

The chain carries TRBV5-4 and TRBJ2-1; 7 bases agree with TRBD2. The length of the CDR3 is 16 residues. Germline V CDR1 and CDR2: SGHNT, YYREEE (reference sequence). J lost 8 bases, V lost 7 bases, and 18 bases had no gene match. CDR3 nucleotide sequence: TGTGCCAGCGGCCCCCCAGCTCTGGGGGGGATCCATGAGCAGTTCTTC. Translating gives CASGPPALGGIHEQFF.

This clone was recorded a few times. The rearrangement joins TRBV16 to TRBJ1-2; D is unresolved. The CDR3 has 15 residues. Trimming stripped 0 bases from V and 3 bases from J, with 11 bases between. CDR1 KGHSY and CDR2 FQNENV come from the germline V gene. The CDR3 DNA reads as TGTGCCAGCAGCCAATCGACCCCGAGGGACTATGGCTACACCTTC. As protein: CASSQSTPRDYGYTF.

The chain is built from TRBV27 and TRBJ1-5; possible D gene TRBD1, 5 bases. The CDR3 is made up of 14 amino acids. Germline V CDR1 and CDR2: MNHEY, SMNVEV (reference sequence). V lost 11 bases, J lost 4 bases, and 18 bases lay in between. CDR3 DNA sequence: TGTGCCCACGTGGGGAGGGGTCGGAATCAGCCCCAGCATTTT. As protein: CAHVGRGRNQPQHF.

The chain recombines TRBV18 with TRBJ2-7; 7 positions agree with TRBD1. The CDR3 loop spans 14 amino acids. Losses at the gene ends were 1 base for V and 2 bases for J; bases not matched to a gene: 2. Germline loops: CDR1 KGHSH, CDR2 LQKENI. The CDR3 here is CASSPQGAAYEQYV. The CDR3 nucleotides are TGTGCCAGCTCACCACAGGGGGCCGCCTACGAGCAGTACGTC.

This chain uses TRBV6-5 with TRBJ1-6, with 9 bases that match TRBD1. The germline gives CDR1 MNHEY, CDR2 SVGAGI. Trimming took 8 bases from V and 9 from J; bases not matched to a gene: 11. The CDR3 covers 15 residues. The CDR3 spells CASRRSGQGASPLHF. The CDR3 DNA sequence: TGTGCCAGCCGGAGATCGGGACAGGGTGCTTCACCCCTCCACTTT.

The chain has TRBV4-1 and TRBJ2-7; 10 bases are a match to TRBD2. CDR1 and CDR2 from the germline V gene are MGHRA and YSYEKL. V shed 0 bases, J shed 4 bases, and the junction held 6 bases outside the gene matches. This CDR3 is 16 amino acids long. CDR3 nucleotide sequence: TGCGCCAGCAGCCAAGAGCTAGCGGGAGTTTGGTACGAGCAGTACTTC. Its protein product is CASSQELAGVWYEQYF.

V and J are TRBV28 and TRBJ1-2; D is unclear. V lost 5 bases, J lost 6 bases, and 19 bases lay in between. The CDR3 spans 15 residues. CDR1 MDHEN and CDR2 SYDVKM come from the germline V gene. CDR3 DNA: TGTGCCAGCAGTAGGTTTGCTTCCCTAGTGGATGGCTACACCTTC. Translation gives CASSRFASLVDGYTF.

This rearrangement joins TRBV7-8 to TRBJ1-1, with unresolved D. The germline gives CDR1 SGHVS, CDR2 FQNEAQ. V lost 2 bases to trimming and J lost 1 base, with 14 bases between them. This CDR3 region has 16 residues. CDR3 sequence reads: CASSLIPFQKNTEAFF. The CDR3 DNA sequence: TGTGCCAGCAGCTTAATCCCTTTCCAGAAGAACACTGAAGCTTTCTTT.

This chain joins TRBV7-2 and TRBJ2-7, with TRBD2 identical over 8 bases. Germline CDR1 SGHTA, CDR2 FQGNSA. The trim removed 5 bases at V and 3 bases at J, leaving 9 bases unmatched. The length of the CDR3 is 15 residues. The CDR3 reads CASSPNSGVGYEQYF. Written as DNA, the CDR3 is TGTGCCAGCAGCCCGAATAGCGGGGTGGGCTACGAGCAGTACTTC.

This chain connects TRBV4-3 to TRBJ1-4; 9 bases are shared with TRBD1. Germline V gives CDR1 LGHNA, CDR2 YSLEER. Trimming at V came to 2 bases and at J to 2 bases, leaving 6 bases not matched to a gene. There are 17 residues in the CDR3. The CDR3 loop reads CASSQRTGEGTNEKLFF. The CDR3 region has the DNA TGCGCCAGCAGCCAAAGGACAGGGGAGGGGACTAATGAAAAACTGTTTTTT.

This clone was found once. The V and J genes are TRBV5-4 and TRBJ1-3; D is undetermined. The germline V gene encodes CDR1 SGHNT and CDR2 YYREEE (reference sequence). The CDR3 spans 16 residues. Trimming left V 2 bases short and J 0 bases short, with 12 bases between. CDR3 DNA sequence: TGTGCCAGCAGCTTTAGCTACGGGAACTCTGGAAACACCATATATTTT. Translation gives CASSFSYGNSGNTIYF. Full variable domain (missing parts from reference TRBV5-4 and TRBJ1-3): ETGVTQSPTHLIKTRGQQVTLRCSSQSGHNTVSWYQQALGQGPQFIFQYYREEENGRGNFPPRFSGLQFPNYSSELNVNALELDDSALYLCASSFSYGNSGNTIYFGEGSWLTVV.

The chain joins TRBV4-1 to TRBJ1-1, with 9 positions matching TRBD1. This CDR3 region has 13 residues. After removal of 3 bases from V and 9 bases from J, the junction contained 5 bases not matched to a gene. The V gene's germline CDR1 is MGHRA and CDR2 YSYEKL. CDR3 sequence (DNA): TGCGCCAGCAGCCAGGGGACAGGGTGGAAAGCTTTCTTT. This codes for CASSQGTGWKAFF.

V is TRBV6-5 and J is TRBJ1-1; D gene unclear. The germline V and J ends were trimmed by 6 bases and 7 bases, with 12 bases remaining between them. The germline CDR1 and CDR2 sequences are MNHEY and SVGAGI. The CDR3 is 12 residues long. Here the CDR3 reads CASSPTNGEAFF. Written as DNA, the CDR3 is TGTGCCAGCAGCCCCACGAACGGTGAAGCTTTCTTT.

The count of this clone is one. This chain joins TRBV30 and TRBJ1-4, with TRBD1 matching over 9 bases. Germline values: CDR1 GTSNPN, CDR2 SVGIG (reference sequence). The J segment lost 5 bases and the V segment lost 4 bases, leaving 2 bases of the junction unmatched. This CDR3 has 13 residues. The CDR3 region is CAWNRGQNEKLFF. The CDR3 DNA reads as TGTGCCTGGAACAGGGGGCAAAATGAAAAACTGTTTTTT.